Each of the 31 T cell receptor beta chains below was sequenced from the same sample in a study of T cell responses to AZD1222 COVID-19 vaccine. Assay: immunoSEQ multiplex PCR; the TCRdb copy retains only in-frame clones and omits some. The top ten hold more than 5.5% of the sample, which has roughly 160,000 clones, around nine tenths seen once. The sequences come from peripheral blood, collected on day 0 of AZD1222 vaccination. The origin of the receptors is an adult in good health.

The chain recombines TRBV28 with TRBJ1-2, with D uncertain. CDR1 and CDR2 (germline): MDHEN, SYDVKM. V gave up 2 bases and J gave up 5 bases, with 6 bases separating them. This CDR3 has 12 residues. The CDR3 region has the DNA TGTGCCAGCAGTTTAACAGATTATGGCTACACCTTC. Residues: CASSLTDYGYTF.

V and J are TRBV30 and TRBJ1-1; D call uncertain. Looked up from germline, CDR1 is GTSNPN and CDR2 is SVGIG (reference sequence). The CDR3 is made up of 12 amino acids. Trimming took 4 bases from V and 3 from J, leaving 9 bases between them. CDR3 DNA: TGTGCCTGGACATTGGAAGACACTGAAGCTTTCTTT. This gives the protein CAWTLEDTEAFF.

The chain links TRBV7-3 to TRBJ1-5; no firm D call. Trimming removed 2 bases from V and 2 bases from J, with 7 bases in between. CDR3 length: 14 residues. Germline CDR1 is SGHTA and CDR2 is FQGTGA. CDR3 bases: TGTGCCAGCAGCTTACGGCAGTGCAATCAGCCCCAGCATTTT. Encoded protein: CASSLRQCNQPQHF.

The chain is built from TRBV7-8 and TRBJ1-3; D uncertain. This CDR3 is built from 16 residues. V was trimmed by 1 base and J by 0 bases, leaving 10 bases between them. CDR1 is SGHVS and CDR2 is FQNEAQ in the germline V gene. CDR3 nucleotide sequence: TGTGCCAGCAGCTTAGGACCCTTCACCTCTGGAAACACCATATATTTT. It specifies CASSLGPFTSGNTIYF.

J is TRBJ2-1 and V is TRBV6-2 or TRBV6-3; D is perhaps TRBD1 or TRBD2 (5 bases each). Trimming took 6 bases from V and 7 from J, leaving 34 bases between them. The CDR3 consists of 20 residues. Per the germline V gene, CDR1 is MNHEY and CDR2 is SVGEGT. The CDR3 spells CASSPITPRVRGSRGNEQFF. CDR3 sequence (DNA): TGTGCCAGCAGCCCTATAACGCCCAGGGTTAGAGGGAGTCGGGGAAATGAGCAGTTCTTC.

The CDR3 loop reads CASSSRGPLDNSPLHF. The CDR3 DNA sequence: TGTGCCAGCAGCTCCAGGGGCCCTTTAGATAATTCACCCCTCCACTTT. This chain links TRBV5-5 with TRBJ1-6, with D maybe TRBD1 (6 bases). The CDR3 is made up of 16 amino acids. V was clipped by 3 bases and J by 5 bases, with 15 bases between them. Germline V gene data show CDR1 as SGHKS and CDR2 as YYEKEE (reference sequence).

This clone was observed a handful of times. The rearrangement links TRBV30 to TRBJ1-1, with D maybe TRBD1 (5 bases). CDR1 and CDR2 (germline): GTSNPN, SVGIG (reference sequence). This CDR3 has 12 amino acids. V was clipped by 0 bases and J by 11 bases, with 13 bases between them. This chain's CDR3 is CAWSVGAGRAFF. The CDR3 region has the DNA TGTGCCTGGAGTGTAGGGGCAGGGCGGGCTTTCTTT. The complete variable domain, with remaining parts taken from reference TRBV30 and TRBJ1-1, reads SQTIHQWPATLVQPVGSPLSLECTVEGTSNPNLYWYRQAAGRGLQLLFYSVGIGQISSEVPQNLSASRPQDRQFILSSKKLLLSDSGFYLCAWSVGAGRAFFGQGTRLTVV.

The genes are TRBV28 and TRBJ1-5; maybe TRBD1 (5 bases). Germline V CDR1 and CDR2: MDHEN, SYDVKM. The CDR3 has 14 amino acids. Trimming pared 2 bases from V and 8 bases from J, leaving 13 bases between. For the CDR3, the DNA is TGTGCCAGCAGTTTAGGGCCAGGGTATAAGCCCCAGCATTTT. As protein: CASSLGPGYKPQHF.

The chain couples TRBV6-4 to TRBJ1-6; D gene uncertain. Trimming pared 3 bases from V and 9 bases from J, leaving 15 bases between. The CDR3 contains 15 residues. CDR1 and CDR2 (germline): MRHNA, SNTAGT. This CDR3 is CASSDGVGAGSPLHF. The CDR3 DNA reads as TGTGCCAGCAGTGATGGGGTGGGAGCGGGTTCACCCCTCCACTTT.

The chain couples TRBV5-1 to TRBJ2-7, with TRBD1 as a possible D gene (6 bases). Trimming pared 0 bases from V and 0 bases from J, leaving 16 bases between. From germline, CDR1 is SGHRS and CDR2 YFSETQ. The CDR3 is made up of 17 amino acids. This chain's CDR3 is CASSLVLGDTHSYEQYF. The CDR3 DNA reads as TGCGCCAGCAGCTTGGTATTGGGGGACACGCACTCCTACGAGCAGTACTTC.

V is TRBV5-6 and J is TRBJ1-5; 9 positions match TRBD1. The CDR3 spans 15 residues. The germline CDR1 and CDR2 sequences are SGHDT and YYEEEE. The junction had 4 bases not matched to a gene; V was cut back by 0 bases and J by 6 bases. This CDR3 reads CASSLGTGGLQPQHF. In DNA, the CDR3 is TGTGCCAGCAGCTTGGGTACAGGGGGCCTTCAGCCCCAGCATTTT. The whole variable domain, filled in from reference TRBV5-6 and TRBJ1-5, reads DAGVTQSPTHLIKTRGQQVTLRCSPKSGHDTVSWYQQALGQGPQFIFQYYEEEERQRGNFPDRFSGHQFPNYSSELNVNALLLGDSALYLCASSLGTGGLQPQHFGDGTRLSIL.

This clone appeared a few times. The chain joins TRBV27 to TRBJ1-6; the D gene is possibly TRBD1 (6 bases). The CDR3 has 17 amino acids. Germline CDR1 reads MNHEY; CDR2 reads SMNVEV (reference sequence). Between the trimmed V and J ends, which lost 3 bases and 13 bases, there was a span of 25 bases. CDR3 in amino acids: CASSFLTTGFRPNPLHF. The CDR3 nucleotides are TGTGCCAGCAGTTTCCTAACTACAGGGTTTCGGCCGAATCCCCTCCACTTT.

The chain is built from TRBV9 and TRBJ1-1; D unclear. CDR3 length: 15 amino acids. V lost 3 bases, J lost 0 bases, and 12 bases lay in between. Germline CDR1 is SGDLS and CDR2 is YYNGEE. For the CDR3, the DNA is TGTGCCAGCAGCGCCCAAGGGTCTATGAACACTGAAGCTTTCTTT. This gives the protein CASSAQGSMNTEAFF.

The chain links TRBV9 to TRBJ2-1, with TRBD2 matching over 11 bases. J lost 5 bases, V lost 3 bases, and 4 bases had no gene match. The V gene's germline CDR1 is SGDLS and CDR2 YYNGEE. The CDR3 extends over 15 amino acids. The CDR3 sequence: CASSAGTSGHNEQFF. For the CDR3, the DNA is TGTGCCAGCAGCGCGGGGACTAGCGGTCACAATGAGCAGTTCTTC.

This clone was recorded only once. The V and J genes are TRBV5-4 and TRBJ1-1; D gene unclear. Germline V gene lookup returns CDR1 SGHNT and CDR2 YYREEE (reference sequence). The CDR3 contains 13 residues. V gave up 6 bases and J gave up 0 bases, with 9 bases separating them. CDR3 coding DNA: TGTGCCAGCATCGGGAACATGAACACTGAAGCTTTCTTT. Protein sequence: CASIGNMNTEAFF.

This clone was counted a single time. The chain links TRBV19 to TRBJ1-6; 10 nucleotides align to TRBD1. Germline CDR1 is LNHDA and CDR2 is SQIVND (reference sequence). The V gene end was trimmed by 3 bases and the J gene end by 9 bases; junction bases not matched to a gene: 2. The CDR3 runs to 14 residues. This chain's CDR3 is CASSIDRGRSPLHF. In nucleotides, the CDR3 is TGTGCCAGTAGTATTGACAGGGGGCGTTCACCCCTCCACTTT.

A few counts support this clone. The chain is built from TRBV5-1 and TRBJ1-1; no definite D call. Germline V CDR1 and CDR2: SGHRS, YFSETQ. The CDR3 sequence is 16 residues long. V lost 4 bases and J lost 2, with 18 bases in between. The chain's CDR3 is CASSPGDRRANTEAFF. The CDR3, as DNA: TGCGCCAGCAGCCCCGGCGACCGTCGCGCAAACACTGAAGCTTTCTTT.

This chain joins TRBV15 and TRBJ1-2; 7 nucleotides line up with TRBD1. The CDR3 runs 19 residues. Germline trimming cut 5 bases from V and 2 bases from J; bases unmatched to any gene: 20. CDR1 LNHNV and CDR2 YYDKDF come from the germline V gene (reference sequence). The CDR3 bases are TGTGCCACCAGCCTGCGGCCGGGGACAGAATTTCCCTCAAACTATGGCTACACCTTC. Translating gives CATSLRPGTEFPSNYGYTF. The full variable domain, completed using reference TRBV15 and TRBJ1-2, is DAMVIQNPRYQVTQFGKPVTLSCSQTLNHNVMYWYQQKSSQAPKLLFHYYDKDFNNEADTPDNFQSRRPNTSFCFLDIRSPGLGDTAMYLCATSLRPGTEFPSNYGYTFGSGTRLTVV.

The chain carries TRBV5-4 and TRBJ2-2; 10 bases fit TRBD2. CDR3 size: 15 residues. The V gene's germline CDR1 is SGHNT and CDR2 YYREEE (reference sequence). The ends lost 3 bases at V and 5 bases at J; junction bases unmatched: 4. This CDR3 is CASSSGLAMTGELFF. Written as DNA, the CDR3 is TGTGCCAGCAGCTCGGGACTAGCGATGACCGGGGAGCTGTTTTTT.

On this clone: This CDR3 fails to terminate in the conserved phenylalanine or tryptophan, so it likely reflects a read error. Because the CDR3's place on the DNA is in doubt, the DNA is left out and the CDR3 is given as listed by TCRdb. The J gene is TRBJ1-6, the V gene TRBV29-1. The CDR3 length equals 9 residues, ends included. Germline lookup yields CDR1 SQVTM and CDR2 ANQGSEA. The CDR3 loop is CSAPIRKNL.

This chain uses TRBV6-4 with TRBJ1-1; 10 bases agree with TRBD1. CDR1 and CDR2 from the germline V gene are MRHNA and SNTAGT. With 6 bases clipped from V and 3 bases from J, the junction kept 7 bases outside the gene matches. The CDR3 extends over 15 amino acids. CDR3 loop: CASRADRGRDTEAFF. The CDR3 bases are TGTGCCAGCAGAGCCGACAGGGGGCGAGACACTGAAGCTTTCTTT.

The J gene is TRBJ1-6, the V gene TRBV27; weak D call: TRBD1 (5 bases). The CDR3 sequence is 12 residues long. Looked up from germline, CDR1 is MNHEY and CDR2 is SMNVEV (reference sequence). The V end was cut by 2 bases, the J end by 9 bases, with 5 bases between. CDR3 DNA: TGTGCCAGCAGTTTAACAGGTTCACCCCTCCACTTT. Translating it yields CASSLTGSPLHF.

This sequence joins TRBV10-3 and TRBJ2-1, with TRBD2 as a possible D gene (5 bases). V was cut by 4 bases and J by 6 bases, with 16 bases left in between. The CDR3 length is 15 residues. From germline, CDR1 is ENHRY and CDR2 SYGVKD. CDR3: CAISVLTTSGNEQFF. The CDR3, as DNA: TGTGCCATCAGTGTGCTGACTACCTCCGGCAATGAGCAGTTCTTC.

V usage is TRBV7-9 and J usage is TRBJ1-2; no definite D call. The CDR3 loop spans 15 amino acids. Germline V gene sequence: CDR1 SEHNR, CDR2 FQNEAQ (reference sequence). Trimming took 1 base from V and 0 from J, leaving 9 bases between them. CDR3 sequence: CASSLGGLANYGYTF. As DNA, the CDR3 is TGTGCCAGCAGCTTAGGAGGGCTAGCTAACTATGGCTACACCTTC.

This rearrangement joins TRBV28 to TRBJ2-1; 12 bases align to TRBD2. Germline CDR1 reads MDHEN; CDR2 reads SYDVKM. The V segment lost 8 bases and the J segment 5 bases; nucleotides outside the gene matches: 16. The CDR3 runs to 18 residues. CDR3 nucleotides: TGTGCCAGCCGTTCAACACTAGCGGGAGGATTCAATAACAATGAGCAGTTCTTC. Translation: CASRSTLAGGFNNNEQFF.

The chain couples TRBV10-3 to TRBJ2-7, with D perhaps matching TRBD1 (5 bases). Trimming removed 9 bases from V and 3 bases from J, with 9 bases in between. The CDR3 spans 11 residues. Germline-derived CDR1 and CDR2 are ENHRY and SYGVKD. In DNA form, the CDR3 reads TGTGCCATATCGGACAACTACGAGCAGTACTTC. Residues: CAISDNYEQYF.

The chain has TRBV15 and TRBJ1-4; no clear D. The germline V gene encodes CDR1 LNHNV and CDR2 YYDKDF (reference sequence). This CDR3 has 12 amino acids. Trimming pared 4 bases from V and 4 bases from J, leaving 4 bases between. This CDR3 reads CATSNFNEKLFF. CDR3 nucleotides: TGTGCCACCAGCAATTTTAATGAAAAACTGTTTTTT.

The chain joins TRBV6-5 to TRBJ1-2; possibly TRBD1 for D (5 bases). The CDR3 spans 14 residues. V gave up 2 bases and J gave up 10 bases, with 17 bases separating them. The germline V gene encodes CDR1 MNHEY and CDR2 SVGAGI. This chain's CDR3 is CASSYQSLGRDYTF. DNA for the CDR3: TGTGCCAGCAGTTACCAATCTCTAGGCAGGGACTACACCTTC.

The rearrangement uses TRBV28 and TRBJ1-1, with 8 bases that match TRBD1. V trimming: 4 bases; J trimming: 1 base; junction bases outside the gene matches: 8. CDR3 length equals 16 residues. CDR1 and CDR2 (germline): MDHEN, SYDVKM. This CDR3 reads CASSYRLDRGNTEAFF. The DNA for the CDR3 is TGTGCCAGCAGTTACCGATTAGACAGGGGGAACACTGAAGCTTTCTTT.

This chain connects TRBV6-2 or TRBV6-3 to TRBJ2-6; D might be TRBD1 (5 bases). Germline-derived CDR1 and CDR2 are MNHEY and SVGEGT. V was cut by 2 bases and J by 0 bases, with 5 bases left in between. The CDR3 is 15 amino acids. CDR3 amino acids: CASSYQGSGANVLTF. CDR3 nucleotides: TGTGCCAGCAGTTACCAGGGCTCTGGGGCCAACGTCCTGACTTTC.

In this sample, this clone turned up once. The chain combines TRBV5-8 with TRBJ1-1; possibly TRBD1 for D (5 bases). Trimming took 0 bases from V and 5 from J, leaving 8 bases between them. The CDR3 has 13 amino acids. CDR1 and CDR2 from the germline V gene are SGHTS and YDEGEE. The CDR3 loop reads CASSLGRGTEAFF. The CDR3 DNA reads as TGTGCCAGCAGCTTGGGACGGGGGACTGAAGCTTTCTTT.